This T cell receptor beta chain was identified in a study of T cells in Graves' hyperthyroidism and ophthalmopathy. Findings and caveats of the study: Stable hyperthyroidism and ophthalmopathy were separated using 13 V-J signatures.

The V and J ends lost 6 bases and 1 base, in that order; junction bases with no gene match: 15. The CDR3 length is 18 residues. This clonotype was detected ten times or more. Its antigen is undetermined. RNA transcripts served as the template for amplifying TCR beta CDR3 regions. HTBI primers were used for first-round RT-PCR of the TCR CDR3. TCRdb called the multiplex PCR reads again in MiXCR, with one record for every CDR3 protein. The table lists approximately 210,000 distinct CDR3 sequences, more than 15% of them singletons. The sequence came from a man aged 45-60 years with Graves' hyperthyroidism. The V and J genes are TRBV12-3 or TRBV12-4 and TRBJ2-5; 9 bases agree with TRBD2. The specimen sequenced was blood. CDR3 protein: CASRRSRAGGNIQETQYF. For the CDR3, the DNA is TGTGCCAGCAGGAGAAGTCGAGCGGGAGGCAATATCCAAGAGACCCAGTACTTC.